This entry concerns a single T cell receptor (beta chain). The sample originates from a study of cytomegalovirus exposure and HLA in healthy donors. This PCR relied on a set of 60 Vbeta primers and 13 Jbeta primers. The data were produced by immunoSEQ multiplex PCR, yet TCRdb's version contains in-frame clones alone and is incomplete. The data contain around 180,000 clones, around 86% of them singletons. Trimming removed 0 bases from V and 2 bases from J, with 6 bases in between. Germline CDR1 SGHRS, CDR2 YFSETQ. The length of the CDR3 is 13 residues. This receptor was identified in a woman aged 18-29 years in good health and CMV-seronegative. The sequencing input was PBMCs. The V and J genes are TRBV5-1 and TRBJ2-7; no clear D gene. The CDR3 DNA reads as TGCGCCAGCAGCTTGGAACAGACCTACGAGCAGTACTTC. It encodes CASSLEQTYEQYF.